The clone carrying this TCR beta chain was picked up a small number of times. Its antigen remains unidentified. Regarding the study as a whole: Tumor memory CD4+ T cell TCR gene usage was found to cluster with blood and lymph node memory CD4+ cells and with lymph node naive CD4+ cells. Tumor Tregs overlapped most with tumor, then blood, naive CD4+ cells.

Memory CD4+ cells were defined as CD4+CD45RO+CD25-. Germline V gene sequence: CDR1 GTSNPN, CDR2 SVGIG (reference sequence). V lost 0 bases and J 5 bases, leaving 7 bases between the germline ends. CDR3 size: 12 residues. Semi-nested PCR with Nested Universal Primer A followed constant-region reverse priming of full-length variable regions. In TCRdb, the 5' RACE reads were re-called with MiXCR into one record per CDR3 protein. The sample has some 8,000 distinct CDR3 sequences, roughly 52% seen once. The sequence was collected from a female donor with breast cancer. V is TRBV30 and J is TRBJ1-1, with a weak D call TRBD1 (6 bases). Sample: memory CD4+ T cells sorted from a lymph node. Noted subset: memory CD4+ T cells, CD4+CD45RO+CD25-. The CDR3 sequence: CAWSVRGTEAFF. CDR3 bases: TGTGCCTGGAGTGTTAGGGGGACTGAAGCTTTCTTT.